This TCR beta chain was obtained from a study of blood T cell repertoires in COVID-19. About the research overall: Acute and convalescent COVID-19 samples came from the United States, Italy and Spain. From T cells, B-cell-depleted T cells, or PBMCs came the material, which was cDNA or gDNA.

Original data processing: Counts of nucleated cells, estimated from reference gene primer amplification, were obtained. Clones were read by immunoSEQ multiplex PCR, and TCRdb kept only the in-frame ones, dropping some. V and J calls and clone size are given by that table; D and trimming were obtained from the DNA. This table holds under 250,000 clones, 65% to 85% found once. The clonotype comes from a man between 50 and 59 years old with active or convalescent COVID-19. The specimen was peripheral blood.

This CDR3 reads CATSRGSGARGQPQHF. For the CDR3, the DNA is TGTGCCACCAGCAGAGGATCAGGGGCTCGGGGTCAGCCCCAGCATTTT. The rearrangement links TRBV15 to TRBJ1-5; weak D call: TRBD1 (6 bases). CDR1 and CDR2 (germline): LNHNV, YYDKDF (reference sequence). The CDR3 covers 16 residues. V lost 1 base, J lost 6 bases, and 16 bases lay in between.